This passage covers 7 T cell receptor beta chains from one sample sequenced in a study of T cell responses to AZD1222 COVID-19 vaccine. The assay was immunoSEQ multiplex PCR, and TCRdb's table has in-frame clones only and misses some. The sample holds about 150,000 clones, roughly 90% seen once. This specimen consisted of peripheral blood, obtained 28 days after the second AZD1222 dose. The receptors here all came from an adult who received the AZD1222 COVID-19 vaccine.

V and J are TRBV10-3 and TRBJ2-7, with a possible D match to TRBD2 (6 bases). V lost 7 bases, J lost 7 bases, and 23 bases lay in between. The CDR3 runs 15 residues. Germline-derived CDR1 and CDR2 are ENHRY and SYGVKD. CDR3 coding DNA: TGTGCCATCAAGGGAGCGGAGGGCAGGGTAAAAGAGCAGTACTTC. Protein sequence: CAIKGAEGRVKEQYF.

The CDR3 is CASSRGLSTEAFF. The CDR3 DNA reads TGTGCCAGCAGTCGGGGCTTAAGCACTGAAGCTTTCTTT. The chain combines TRBV6-5 with TRBJ1-1; D possibly corresponds to TRBD1 (5 bases). Trimming stripped 5 bases from V and 4 bases from J, with 11 bases between. This CDR3 is 13 amino acids long. CDR1 and CDR2 from the germline V gene are MNHEY and SVGAGI.

The chain couples TRBV27 to TRBJ1-1; 8 positions agree with TRBD1. This CDR3 has 16 amino acids. The ends lost 2 bases at V and 4 bases at J; junction bases unmatched: 9. Germline CDR1 MNHEY, CDR2 SMNVEV (reference sequence). The CDR3 region has the DNA TGTGCCAGCAGTTTAAAGGCAGGGGGCGTAACCACTGAAGCTTTCTTT. This encodes CASSLKAGGVTTEAFF.

V and J are TRBV19 and TRBJ2-6; D not resolved. The V gene lost 5 bases and the J gene lost 0 bases, with 8 bases spanning the gap. Germline V gives CDR1 LNHDA, CDR2 SQIVND (reference sequence). The CDR3 runs to 15 residues. The CDR3 DNA reads as TGTGCCAGTAGTTCTTTCCACTCTGGGGCCAACGTCCTGACTTTC. It encodes CASSSFHSGANVLTF.

This rearrangement joins TRBV6-5 to TRBJ1-5; D call uncertain. This CDR3 has 14 residues. The germline V gene has CDR1 MNHEY and CDR2 SVGAGI. Trimming removed 5 bases from V and 1 base from J, with 9 bases in between. In nucleotides, the CDR3 is TGTGCCAGCAGTAGGCAGGTCAGCAATCAGCCCCAGCATTTT. Amino acids: CASSRQVSNQPQHF.

V is TRBV6-5 and J is TRBJ1-5; D uncertain. Deletions cut 5 bases from V and 3 bases from J, with 14 bases between. The CDR3 is 15 residues long. The germline CDR1 and CDR2 sequences are MNHEY and SVGAGI. The chain's CDR3 is CASSPSGSVNQPQHF. Here the CDR3 DNA reads TGTGCCAGCAGTCCAAGTGGGTCCGTCAATCAGCCCCAGCATTTT.

The CDR3 loop reads CASSLGRGNEKLFF. CDR3 coding DNA: TGCGCCAGCAGCTTGGGCCGGGGAAATGAAAAACTGTTTTTT. The chain carries TRBV5-1 and TRBJ1-4; D is ambiguous. The CDR3 length is 14 residues. Per germline, CDR1 SGHRS and CDR2 YFSETQ. V dropped 0 bases and J dropped 5 bases, with 8 bases sitting between them.